The 18 T cell receptor beta chains below all came from one sample that was sequenced in a study of a mutant IDH1 vaccine in newly diagnosed glioma. Time point meaning: week 5, during vaccination. A 20-mer mutant IDH1 peptide at 300 ug was injected subcutaneously with topical imiquimod. Measured with immunoSEQ multiplex PCR; TCRdb has only the in-frame clones, and not every one. The sample yields around 29,000 clones, around 87% seen once. No antigen is known for these receptors. Sample: peripheral blood mononuclear cells (PBMCs), taken from a glioma patient whose treatment included an IDH1 peptide vaccine. All receptors come from a woman aged 35 to 49 with glioma. Some clones in this sample may be carry-over from other donors' samples.

The J gene is TRBJ2-1, the V gene TRBV10-3; possible D gene TRBD1, 6 bases. Between the trimmed V and J ends, which lost 7 bases and 5 bases, there was a span of 18 bases. Germline V lookup: CDR1 ENHRY, CDR2 SYGVKD. This CDR3 has 15 amino acids. CDR3 amino acids: CAIKKQGQLDNEQFF. As DNA, the CDR3 is TGTGCCATCAAAAAGCAGGGGCAGCTAGACAATGAGCAGTTCTTC.

The chain employs TRBV29-1 and TRBJ2-7, with 7 bases fitting TRBD1. Germline CDR1 reads SQVTM; CDR2 reads ANQGSEA. V shed 3 bases and J 0 bases; nucleotides not matched to a gene: 5. This CDR3 comprises 14 residues. The CDR3, as DNA: TGCAGCGTTGAGTTGACAGGGAGCTCCTACGAGCAGTACTTC. Residues: CSVELTGSSYEQYF.

V and J are TRBV6-5 and TRBJ2-7; TRBD2 matches 7 bases. Germline lookup yields CDR1 MNHEY and CDR2 SVGAGI. After removal of 2 bases from V and 3 bases from J, the junction contained 1 base not matched to a gene. There are 13 residues in the CDR3. Written as DNA, the CDR3 is TGTGCCAGCAGTTACGGGACTAACTACGAGCAGTACTTC. This gives the protein CASSYGTNYEQYF.

V and J are TRBV7-8 and TRBJ1-1; D is unresolved. Trimming stripped 1 base from V and 1 base from J, with 7 bases between. Germline CDR1 reads SGHVS; CDR2 reads FQNEAQ. The CDR3 totals 14 residues. The CDR3 loop is CASSLVRGNTEAFF. In DNA form, the CDR3 reads TGTGCCAGCAGCTTAGTGCGGGGGAACACTGAAGCTTTCTTT.

This clone was observed a handful of times. V and J are TRBV5-1 and TRBJ2-7; possible D gene TRBD1, 5 bases. Germline-derived CDR1 and CDR2 are SGHRS and YFSETQ. V was clipped by 5 bases and J by 1 base, with 13 bases between them. This CDR3 has 14 residues. The DNA of the CDR3 is TGCGCCAGCAGATCAGGGATCGGATCCTACGAGCAGTACTTC. It is translated as CASRSGIGSYEQYF.

This clone has only a few counts. The CDR3 DNA sequence: TGTGCCAGCAGCGTAGCTAGCCAGCCCAATTCACCCCTCCACTTT. It yields the protein CASSVASQPNSPLHF. The chain has TRBV9 and TRBJ1-6; D not certain. The V end lost 0 bases, the J end lost 7 bases, and 11 bases lay between the germline ends. CDR1 is SGDLS, CDR2 YYNGEE, per germline. The CDR3 totals 15 residues.

V and J are TRBV7-6 and TRBJ2-3; weak D call: TRBD2 (5 bases). Trimming stripped 2 bases from V and 1 base from J, with 10 bases between. Germline values: CDR1 SGHVS, CDR2 FNYEAQ. The CDR3 sequence is 15 residues long. This CDR3 reads CASSLQLRGTDTQYF. The CDR3 DNA reads as TGTGCCAGCAGCTTACAGCTGCGGGGCACAGATACGCAGTATTTT.

This chain joins TRBV29-1 and TRBJ2-7; TRBD1 might be the D (6 bases). CDR3 length: 13 residues. The germline V and J ends were trimmed by 8 bases and 6 bases, with 20 bases remaining between them. In germline, CDR1 is SQVTM, CDR2 ANQGSEA. CDR3 in DNA: TGCAGCATACGGCCCACAGGGTATGGCGAGCAGTACTTC. This translates into CSIRPTGYGEQYF.

The genes are TRBV11-2 and TRBJ2-5, with a possible D match to TRBD2 (5 bases). Trimming took off 5 bases at V and 9 bases at J, with 19 bases between the two ends. CDR3 length: 14 residues. Germline assignment: CDR1 SGHAT and CDR2 FQNNGV. Written as DNA, the CDR3 is TGTGCCAGCAGCCTGGACTTTCAATCCCTGGCCCAGTACTTC. Translation: CASSLDFQSLAQYF. Full variable domain (remainder filled in from reference TRBV11-2 and TRBJ2-5): EAGVAQSPRYKIIEKRQSVAFWCNPISGHATLYWYQQILGQGPKLLIQFQNNGVVDDSQLPKDRFSAERLKGVDSTLKIQPAKLEDSAVYLCASSLDFQSLAQYFGPGTRLLVL.

The chain employs TRBV28 and TRBJ1-4; D unresolved. Germline loops: CDR1 MDHEN, CDR2 SYDVKM. CDR3 size: 13 residues. V was pared by 6 bases and J by 7 bases, with 12 bases between. DNA of the CDR3: TGTGCCAGCAGGGACGGAAGAACTGAAAAACTGTTTTTT. The encoded protein is CASRDGRTEKLFF.

V and J are TRBV4-1 and TRBJ1-1; weak D call: TRBD1 (6 bases). V lost 0 bases and J lost 4, with 12 bases in between. The germline gives CDR1 MGHRA, CDR2 YSYEKL. The CDR3 is 15 residues long. DNA for the CDR3: TGCGCCAGCAGCCAAGATCCGGGGGCCATCACTGAAGCTTTCTTT. Translation: CASSQDPGAITEAFF.

This chain uses TRBV21-1 with TRBJ2-6; the listed D gene, TRBD2, was not tested against the DNA. TRBV21-1 represents a pseudogene. The CDR3 consists of 17 residues. In nucleotides, the CDR3 is TGTGCCAGCTTTATCAGGGAGGGACGGGCCGGGGCCAACGTCCTGACTTTC. It is translated as CASFIREGRAGANVLTF.

The sample holds one count of this clone. DNA for the CDR3: TGTGCCAGCAGCTTAACCGTAGATACGCAGTATTTT. Translating it yields CASSLTVDTQYF. The chain has TRBV7-3 and TRBJ2-3, with no clear D. The V end was cut by 0 bases, the J end by 5 bases, with 3 bases between. Germline CDR1 reads SGHTA; CDR2 reads FQGTGA. CDR3 size: 12 residues.

The chain links TRBV19 to TRBJ1-1, with D possibly being TRBD1 (5 bases). There are 13 residues in the CDR3. V was clipped by 5 bases and J by 10 bases, with 17 bases between them. Germline V gives CDR1 LNHDA, CDR2 SQIVND (reference sequence). For the CDR3, the DNA is TGTGCCAGTAGTTTCGCGGCAGGGAACGGAGCTTTCTTT. Residues: CASSFAAGNGAFF.

CDR3 residues: CASSRIGRSGELFF. CDR3 coding DNA: TGTGCCAGCAGTCGGATAGGGAGGTCCGGGGAGCTGTTTTTT. The chain couples TRBV2 to TRBJ2-2, with TRBD2 as a possible D gene (6 bases). The CDR3 has 14 amino acids. V dropped 5 bases and J dropped 6 bases, with 13 bases sitting between them. The germline V gene encodes CDR1 SNHLY and CDR2 FYNNEI.

The V and J genes are TRBV7-2 and TRBJ2-1, with TRBD2 as a possible D gene (6 bases). CDR1 SGHTA and CDR2 FQGNSA come from the germline V gene. The CDR3 extends over 16 amino acids. V lost 2 bases, J lost 3 bases, and 14 bases lay in between. CDR3: CASSLNPPGVYNEQFF. DNA of the CDR3: TGTGCCAGCAGCTTAAATCCGCCGGGGGTCTACAATGAGCAGTTCTTC. The full variable domain, rest sourced from reference TRBV7-2 and TRBJ2-1, is GAGVSQSPSNKVTEKGKDVELRCDPISGHTALYWYRQSLGQGLEFLIYFQGNSAPDKSGLPSDRFSAERTGGSVSTLTIQRTQQEDSAVYLCASSLNPPGVYNEQFFGPGTRLTVL.

The chain employs TRBV19 and TRBJ2-6; D ambiguous. Germline V gene lookup returns CDR1 LNHDA and CDR2 SQIVND (reference sequence). Trimming removed 8 bases from V and 1 base from J, with 6 bases in between. This CDR3 contains 13 residues. The CDR3 DNA is TGTGCCAGTGCCCAATCTGGGGCCAACGTCCTGACTTTC. It encodes CASAQSGANVLTF.

The chain combines TRBV7-9 with TRBJ1-6, with 8 bases fitting TRBD1. The CDR3 consists of 14 residues. Germline assignment: CDR1 SEHNR and CDR2 FQNEAQ (reference sequence). The V gene end was trimmed by 6 bases and the J gene end by 12 bases; junction bases not matched to a gene: 10. The CDR3 nucleotides are TGTGCCAGCAGTCGGACCGGGACAGGACAACCCCTCCACTTT. Translated, it gives CASSRTGTGQPLHF. The whole variable domain, filled in from reference TRBV7-9 and TRBJ1-6, reads DTGVSQNPRHKITKRGQNVTFRCDPISEHNRLYWYRQTLGQGPEFLTYFQNEAQLEKSRLLSDRFSAERPKGSFSTLEIQRTEQGDSAMYLCASSRTGTGQPLHFGNGTRLTVT.